These 10 T cell receptor beta chains share one sample of origin, sequenced in a study of shared clonotypes between healthy human individuals. TCRdb keeps only in-frame clones here, not all; method: immunoSEQ multiplex PCR. This sample yields roughly 2 million clones, of which 90% to 97% are seen a single time; roughly 0.13% belongs to the top ten. Sequencing used naive CD4+ T cells sorted from blood. Subset specified: CD45RA+ positively selected. The receptor set was obtained from a man younger than 35 in good health.

The chain uses TRBV30 and TRBJ2-1; no clear D gene. CDR3 length: 14 residues. Germline CDR1 reads GTSNPN; CDR2 reads SVGIG (reference sequence). Trimming left V 3 bases short and J 4 bases short, with 13 bases between. The DNA of the CDR3 is TGTGCCTGGAGCGTCCTCCAGCTATACAATGAGCAGTTCTTC. Amino acids: CAWSVLQLYNEQFF.

The chain links TRBV4-3 to TRBJ1-2; D possibly corresponds to TRBD1 (5 bases). The V gene's germline CDR1 is LGHNA and CDR2 YSLEER. This CDR3 comprises 16 residues. The V end was cut by 0 bases, the J end by 9 bases, with 20 bases between. CDR3 in DNA: TGCGCCAGCAGCCAAGACCAAATGGGGCTAAGTCTCAGCTACACCTTC. It specifies CASSQDQMGLSLSYTF.

The chain employs TRBV28 and TRBJ1-3; TRBD1 matches at 9 bases. In germline, CDR1 is MDHEN, CDR2 SYDVKM. V lost 2 bases and J lost 5; bases outside the gene matches: 10. CDR3 size: 17 residues. The CDR3 nucleotides are TGTGCCAGCAGTTTAGGGGGGACAGGGTTCTTGAGAAACACCATATATTTT. This sequence encodes CASSLGGTGFLRNTIYF.

The V and J genes are TRBV6-5 and TRBJ1-3; D is unclear. V was cut by 5 bases and J by 4 bases, with 9 bases left in between. In germline, CDR1 is MNHEY, CDR2 SVGAGI. This CDR3 is 13 amino acids long. The CDR3 loop is CASSPLQGNTIYF. CDR3 nucleotides: TGTGCCAGCAGTCCTTTACAGGGAAACACCATATATTTT.

The gene calls are TRBV2 and TRBJ2-5, with a weak D call TRBD1 (8 bases). Germline lookup yields CDR1 SNHLY and CDR2 FYNNEI. The CDR3 is 16 residues long. Trimming removed 0 bases from V and 4 bases from J, with 15 bases in between. Here the CDR3 DNA reads TGTGCCAGCAGTGAAGCGGGTACAGGGGGGGCAGAGACCCAGTACTTC. Translating it yields CASSEAGTGGAETQYF.

A word on this clone: Additional DNA sequences in this sample encode the identical CDR3. The CDR3 spells CSVAGSSYNEQFF. The CDR3 region has the DNA TGCAGCGTTGCGGGGAGCTCCTACAATGAGCAGTTCTTC. The chain uses TRBV29-1 and TRBJ2-1; weak D call: TRBD2 (5 bases). The ends were cut back, 4 bases at V and 0 bases at J, with 7 bases in the middle. Germline CDR1 and CDR2: SQVTM and ANQGSEA. The CDR3 extends over 13 amino acids.

V and J are TRBV27 and TRBJ2-7, with D maybe TRBD1 (5 bases). The V end lost 5 bases, the J end lost 0 bases, and 11 bases lay between the germline ends. Germline V gives CDR1 MNHEY, CDR2 SMNVEV (reference sequence). CDR3 length: 14 residues. The CDR3 spells CASSNIDSSYEQYF. CDR3 DNA: TGTGCCAGCAGTAATATCGACAGCTCCTACGAGCAGTACTTC.

The chain employs TRBV6-1 and TRBJ2-1; D not certain. The V end lost 2 bases, the J end lost 2 bases, and 10 bases lay between the germline ends. The CDR3 extends over 15 amino acids. The germline V gene encodes CDR1 MNHNS and CDR2 SASEGT. This CDR3 reads CASSEQPAPYNEQFF. The CDR3 DNA sequence: TGTGCCAGCAGTGAACAGCCAGCACCCTACAATGAGCAGTTCTTC.

The chain couples TRBV19 to TRBJ1-5, with D uncertain. Germline-derived CDR1 and CDR2 are LNHDA and SQIVND (reference sequence). The CDR3 has 13 amino acids. Deletions cut 3 bases from V and 5 bases from J, with 8 bases between. The CDR3 DNA reads as TGTGCCAGTAGTATTGTCGGGTATCAGCCCCAGCATTTT. Its translation is CASSIVGYQPQHF.

The rearrangement links TRBV6-1 to TRBJ2-1; D is unresolved. Per the germline V gene, CDR1 is MNHNS and CDR2 is SASEGT. The V and J ends lost 0 bases and 1 base respectively, with 10 bases between them. There are 16 residues in the CDR3. The DNA for the CDR3 is TGTGCCAGCAGTGAAGCGGCCGCCCGTTCCTACAATGAGCAGTTCTTC. Translation gives CASSEAAARSYNEQFF.